The T cell receptor beta chain described here comes from a study of T-cell reconstitution after alpha-beta-depleted transplantation in children. It was with unique molecular identifiers that the TCRbeta library was prepared. One entry per CDR3 protein results from TCRdb running MiXCR on the PCR reads. Seen here are approximately 390,000 distinct CDR3 sequences, around 9.9% observed once, and the top ten hold roughly 6%. The ends lost 3 bases at V and 8 bases at J; junction bases unmatched: 4. The CDR3 length is 12 residues. Per the germline V gene, CDR1 is DFQATT and CDR2 is SNEGSKA (reference sequence).

The chain combines TRBV20-1 with TRBJ2-1, with 7 bases lining up with TRBD1. Sequenced here: PBMCs from the stem cell graft donor, sampled from the stem cell graft. This sequence was found in a human donor who donated a stem cell graft to a child with acute myeloid leukemia. The CDR3 protein is CSASFQGDEQFF. CDR3 DNA sequence: TGCAGTGCTAGTTTTCAGGGGGATGAGCAGTTCTTC.